The T cell receptor (beta chain) described here comes from a study of cytomegalovirus exposure and HLA in healthy donors. Study-level information: As released early, the data held 70 million to 100 million unique TCRs from HLA-typed donors. The study's findings and limits: Presence/absence analyses supposed approximately even sequencing depth among donors. The authors considered a cluster of highly shared sequence variants likely to be a sequencing artifact. In a later analysis, donors in an Asian-associated ancestry cluster reportedly had fewer N-insertions in productive TCRs than the cohort mean.

PCR primers comprised 60 Vbeta and 13 Jbeta primers. The table came from immunoSEQ multiplex PCR; TCRdb's copy has only in-frame clones and leaves some out. The sample has 110,000 to 150,000 clones, and its top ten clones hold 0.96%. As for this clone: Its antigen remains unidentified.

This CDR3 contains 15 residues. Per the germline V gene, CDR1 is LNHDA and CDR2 is SQIVND (reference sequence). The V gene lost 6 bases and the J gene lost 3 bases, with 18 bases spanning the gap. The chain carries TRBV19 and TRBJ2-7; the D gene is possibly TRBD1 (5 bases). The clonotype originates from a male donor in good health and CMV-seronegative. The sequenced sample was PBMCs. The CDR3 DNA follows: TGTGCCAGTAGATTGGGGCGCGATGGGTTCTACGAGCAGTACTTC. Translation: CASRLGRDGFYEQYF.